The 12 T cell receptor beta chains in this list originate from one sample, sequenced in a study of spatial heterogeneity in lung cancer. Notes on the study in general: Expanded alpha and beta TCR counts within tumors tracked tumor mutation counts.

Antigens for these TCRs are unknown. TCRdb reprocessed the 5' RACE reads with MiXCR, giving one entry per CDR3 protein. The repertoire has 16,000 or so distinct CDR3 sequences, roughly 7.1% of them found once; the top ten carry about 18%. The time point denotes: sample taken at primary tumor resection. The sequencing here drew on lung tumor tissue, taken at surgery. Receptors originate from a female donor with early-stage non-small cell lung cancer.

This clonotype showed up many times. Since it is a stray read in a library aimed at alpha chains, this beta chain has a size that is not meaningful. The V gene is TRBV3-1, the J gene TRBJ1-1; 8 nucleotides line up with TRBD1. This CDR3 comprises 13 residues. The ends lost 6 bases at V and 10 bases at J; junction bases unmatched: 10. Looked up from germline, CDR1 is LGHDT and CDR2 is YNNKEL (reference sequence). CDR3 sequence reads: CASRGQAPVGAFF. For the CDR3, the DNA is TGTGCCAGCAGGGGACAGGCCCCGGTTGGAGCTTTCTTT. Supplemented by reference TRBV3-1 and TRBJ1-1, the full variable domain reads DTAVSQTPKYLVTQMGNDKSIKCEQNLGHDTMYWYKQDSKKFLKIMFSYNNKELIINETVPNRFSPKSPDKAHLNLHINSLELGDSAVYFCASRGQAPVGAFFGQGTRLTVV.

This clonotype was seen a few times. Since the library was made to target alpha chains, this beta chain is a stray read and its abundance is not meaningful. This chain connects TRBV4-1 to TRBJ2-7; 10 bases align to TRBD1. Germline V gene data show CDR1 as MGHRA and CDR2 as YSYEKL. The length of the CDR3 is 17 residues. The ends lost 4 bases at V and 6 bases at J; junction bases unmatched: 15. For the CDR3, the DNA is TGCGCCAGCAGCCTGTCCGGGACAGGGGACCGGTCCGGCGAGCAGTACTTC. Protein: CASSLSGTGDRSGEQYF.

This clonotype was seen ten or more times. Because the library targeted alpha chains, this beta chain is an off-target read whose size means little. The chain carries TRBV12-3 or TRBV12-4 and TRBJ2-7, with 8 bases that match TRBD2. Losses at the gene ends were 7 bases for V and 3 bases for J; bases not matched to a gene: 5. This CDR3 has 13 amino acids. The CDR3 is CASIQSGGYEQYF. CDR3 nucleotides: TGTGCCAGCATTCAGAGCGGGGGCTACGAGCAGTACTTC.

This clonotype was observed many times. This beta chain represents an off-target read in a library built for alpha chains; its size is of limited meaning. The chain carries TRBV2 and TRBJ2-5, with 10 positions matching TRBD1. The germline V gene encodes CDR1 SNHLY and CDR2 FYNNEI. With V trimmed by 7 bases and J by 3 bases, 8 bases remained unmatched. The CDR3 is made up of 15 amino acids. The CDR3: CASTELGTGEETQYF. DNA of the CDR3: TGTGCCAGCACGGAGTTAGGGACAGGGGAAGAGACCCAGTACTTC.

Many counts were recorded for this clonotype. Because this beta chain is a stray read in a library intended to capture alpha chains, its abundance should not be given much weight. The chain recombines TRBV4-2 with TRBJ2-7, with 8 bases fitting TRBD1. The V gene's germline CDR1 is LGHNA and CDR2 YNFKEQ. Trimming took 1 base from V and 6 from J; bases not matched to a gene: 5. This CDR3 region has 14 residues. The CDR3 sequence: CASSQGQGPFEQYF. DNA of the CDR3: TGTGCCAGCAGCCAAGGACAGGGGCCTTTCGAGCAGTACTTC.

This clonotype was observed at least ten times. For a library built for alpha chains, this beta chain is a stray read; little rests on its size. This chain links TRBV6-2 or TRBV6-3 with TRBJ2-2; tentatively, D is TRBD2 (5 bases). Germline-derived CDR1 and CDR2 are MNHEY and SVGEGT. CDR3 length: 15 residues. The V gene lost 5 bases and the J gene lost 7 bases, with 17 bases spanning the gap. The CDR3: CASSLTAGGNGELFF. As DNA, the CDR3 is TGTGCCAGCAGTCTCACCGCTGGAGGCAACGGGGAGCTGTTTTTT.

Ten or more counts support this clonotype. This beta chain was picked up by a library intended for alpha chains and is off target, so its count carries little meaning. The CDR3 protein is CSARDQGQETYEQYF. The CDR3 DNA reads TGCAGTGCTAGAGACCAGGGACAGGAGACCTACGAGCAGTACTTC. V is TRBV20-1 and J is TRBJ2-7; TRBD1 agrees at 8 bases. The CDR3 has 15 residues. Losses at the gene ends were 0 bases for V and 2 bases for J; bases not matched to a gene: 6. Germline V gene data show CDR1 as DFQATT and CDR2 as SNEGSKA (reference sequence).

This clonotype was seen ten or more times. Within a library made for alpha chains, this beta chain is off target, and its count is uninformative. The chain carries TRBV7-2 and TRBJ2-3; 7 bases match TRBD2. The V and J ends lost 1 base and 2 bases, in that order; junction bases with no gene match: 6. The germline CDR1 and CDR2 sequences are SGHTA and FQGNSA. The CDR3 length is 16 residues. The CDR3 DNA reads TGTGCCAGCAGCTTAGATGTCGGGGGGTCCACAGATACGCAGTATTTT. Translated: CASSLDVGGSTDTQYF.

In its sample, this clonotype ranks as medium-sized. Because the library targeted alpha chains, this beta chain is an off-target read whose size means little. The DNA of the CDR3 is TGTGCCAGCAGTTTTACGGCCCTGGATTCACCCCTCCACTTT. Translation gives CASSFTALDSPLHF. The rearrangement links TRBV12-3 or TRBV12-4 to TRBJ1-6; D is unclear. The CDR3 runs to 14 residues. V shed 3 bases and J shed 8 bases, with 11 bases lying between them.

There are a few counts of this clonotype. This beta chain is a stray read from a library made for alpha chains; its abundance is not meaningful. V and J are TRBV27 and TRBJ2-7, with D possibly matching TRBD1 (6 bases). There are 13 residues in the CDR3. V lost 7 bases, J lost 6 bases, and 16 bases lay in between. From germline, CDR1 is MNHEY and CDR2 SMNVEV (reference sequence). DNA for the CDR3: TGTGCCAGCAAATTGACAGGTGCAGTCGAGCAGTACTTC. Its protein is CASKLTGAVEQYF.

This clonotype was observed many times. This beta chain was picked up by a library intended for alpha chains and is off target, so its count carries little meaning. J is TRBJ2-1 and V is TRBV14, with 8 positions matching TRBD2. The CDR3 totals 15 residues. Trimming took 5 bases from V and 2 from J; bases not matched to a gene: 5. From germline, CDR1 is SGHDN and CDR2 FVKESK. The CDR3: CASSVGGAAYNEQFF. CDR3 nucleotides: TGTGCCAGCAGCGTCGGGGGGGCCGCCTACAATGAGCAGTTCTTC.

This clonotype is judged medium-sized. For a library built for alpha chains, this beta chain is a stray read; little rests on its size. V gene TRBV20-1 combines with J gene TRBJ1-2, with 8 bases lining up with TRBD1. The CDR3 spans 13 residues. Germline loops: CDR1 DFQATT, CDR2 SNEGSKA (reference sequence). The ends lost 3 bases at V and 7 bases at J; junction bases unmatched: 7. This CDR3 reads CSASLTGEVGYTF. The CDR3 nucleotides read TGCAGTGCTAGTTTGACAGGGGAGGTTGGCTACACCTTC.